This TCR beta chain was identified in a study of cytomegalovirus exposure and HLA in healthy donors. Across the study: HLA-typed donors were the source of roughly 80 million unique TCRs held in an early data release. Study-level results: Specificity of three CMV-associated chains for CMV antigens was verified in vitro. Cytomegalovirus association was listed for 170 or so TCR beta chains.

PCR was performed using 60 Vbeta and 13 Jbeta primers. Repertoires were generated with immunoSEQ multiplex PCR, while TCRdb's copy carries only in-frame clones and drops some. The sample data list 40,000 to 60,000 clones. On this clone: Its target is unknown.

Trimming took 4 bases from V and 13 from J, leaving 15 bases between them. Germline V gives CDR1 SGHTS, CDR2 YDEGEE. There are 12 residues in the CDR3. The sequenced sample consisted of PBMCs. The TCR sequence derives from a female donor in good health and CMV-seronegative. This chain connects TRBV5-8 to TRBJ1-5; tentative D call: TRBD1 (5 bases). In DNA form, the CDR3 reads TGTGCCAGCAGCCGTGAAGGGGCCACACAGCATTTT. This encodes CASSREGATQHF.